Listed below are T cell receptor beta chains from one sample, sequenced in a study of beta chain features in type 1 diabetes. Using immunoSEQ multiplex PCR, the repertoire was profiled, and TCRdb retains in-frame clones only, with some absent. The data hold around 690,000 clones, with approximately 13% observed a single time. The sample comprised naive CD4+ T cells from blood. The receptors stem from a man aged 25-45 years with type 1 diabetes. Each CDR3 is given with its conserved first and last residue. Each record gives: CDR3 protein, CDR3 DNA, clone size, D gene, J gene, V gene. The D gene is left open where the match is weak. The listing skips clone size in some rows; elsewhere it reads once, few, many or a size class.

CASSQDRDRYYNEQFF TGCGCCAGCAGCCAGGACAGGGATCGCTACTACAATGAGCAGTTCTTC . TRBD1 TRBJ2-1 TRBV4-3
CASSLALDTEAFF TGTGCCAGCAGCTTAGCGCTGGACACTGAAGCTTTCTTT . . TRBJ1-1 TRBV7-6
CASSATGGGDGQPQHF TGTGCCAGTAGCGCGACGGGAGGGGGCGATGGTCAGCCCCAGCATTTT . TRBD1 TRBJ1-5 TRBV19
CASSLGQAFNQPQHF TGTGCCAGCAGCTTAGGACAGGCGTTCAATCAGCCCCAGCATTTT few . TRBJ1-5 TRBV7-2
CASSAIGTNGYTF TGTGCCAGCAGTGCAATCGGGACAAATGGCTACACCTTC few . TRBJ1-2 TRBV2
CASSVGNSYEQYF TGTGCCAGCAGCGTAGGGAACTCCTACGAGCAGTACTTC few . TRBJ2-7 TRBV9
CASSLPQGPYNSPLHF TGTGCCAGCAGCTTACCCCAGGGACCCTATAATTCACCCCTCCACTTT few . TRBJ1-6 TRBV7-2
CASSVVPRADTQYF TGCGCCAGCAGCGTCGTCCCCCGAGCAGATACGCAGTATTTT few . TRBJ2-3 TRBV5-1
CASSSRQGAGELFF TGTGCCAGCAGCAGCCGACAGGGGGCCGGGGAGCTGTTTTTT . TRBD1 TRBJ2-2 TRBV5-4
CASSLVRTAGRETQYF TGTGCCAGCAGCTTAGTAAGGACAGCCGGGCGGGAGACCCAGTACTTC . . TRBJ2-5 TRBV11-2
CASSLDGTADNEQFF TGTGCCAGCAGCTTAGATGGGACAGCGGACAATGAGCAGTTCTTC . TRBD1 TRBJ2-1 TRBV7-9
CASTPGAEGSYEQYF TGTGCCAGCACCCCCGGAGCTGAAGGCTCCTACGAGCAGTACTTC few . TRBJ2-7 TRBV28
CASSSRTSGGPPGANVLTF TGTGCCAGCAGCTCTCGGACTAGCGGGGGCCCTCCTGGGGCCAACGTCCTGACTTTC few TRBD2 TRBJ2-6 TRBV5-8
CASSLDLGPGYGYTF TGTGCCAGCAGCTTAGATCTTGGTCCGGGGTATGGCTACACCTTC . . TRBJ1-2 TRBV7-2
CASSSGTYGYTF TGTGCCAGCAGCTCCGGGACCTATGGCTACACCTTC many . TRBJ1-2 TRBV5-6
CAWSVIGSEQYF TGTGCCTGGAGTGTAATAGGGAGCGAGCAGTACTTC few . TRBJ2-7 TRBV30
CASSGRGRSDQETQYF TGTGCCAGCAGTGGGAGGGGGCGATCAGACCAAGAGACCCAGTACTTC . . TRBJ2-5 TRBV25-1
CASSLEQGRGDNEQFF TGTGCTAGCAGCTTAGAACAGGGCAGGGGTGACAATGAGCAGTTCTTC few . TRBJ2-1 TRBV7-7
CASRRRGDGETQYF TGTGCCAGCAGACGGAGAGGGGACGGAGAGACCCAGTACTTC few . TRBJ2-5 TRBV11-2
CASSQDQGSSYNEQFF TGTGCCAGCAGCCAAGACCAAGGGAGCTCCTACAATGAGCAGTTCTTC few . TRBJ2-1 TRBV4-2
CASSRRAGGDSYEQYF TGTGCCAGTAGTAGACGGGCGGGGGGCGACTCCTACGAGCAGTACTTC . TRBD2 TRBJ2-7 TRBV19
CASAQYYEQYF TGTGCCAGCGCACAGTACTACGAGCAGTACTTC . . TRBJ2-7 TRBV28
CASSQDRQENSPLHF TGCGCCAGCAGCCAAGATCGACAGGAAAATTCACCCCTCCACTTT few . TRBJ1-6 TRBV4-3
CASSLAPSRRGGQETQYF TGTGCCAGCAGCTTAGCTCCGTCCAGGCGGGGGGGCCAGGAGACCCAGTACTTC few TRBD2 TRBJ2-5 TRBV11-2
CASSSSGPAKNIQYF TGTGCCAGCAGCTCCAGCGGGCCGGCCAAAAACATTCAGTACTTC . . TRBJ2-4 TRBV7-2
CASSAQKGLGTEAFF TGTGCCAGCAGCGCTCAGAAAGGGCTCGGCACTGAAGCTTTCTTT few . TRBJ1-1 TRBV9
CASSRGGPPYEQYF TGTGCCAGCAGCCGCGGGGGGCCCCCCTACGAGCAGTACTTC . TRBD2 TRBJ2-7 TRBV28
CATLGGKETQYF TGTGCCACCCTTGGGGGCAAAGAGACCCAGTACTTC . . TRBJ2-5 TRBV6-6
CASSSRVF TGTGCCAGCAGCTCCCGAGTTTTT few . TRBJ2-3 TRBV5-6
CAIRGGGENEQFF TGTGCCATCAGAGGGGGGGGTGAAAATGAGCAGTTCTTC few . TRBJ2-1 TRBV10-3
CASSVEIGGSGYTF TGTGCCAGCAGCGTAGAGATAGGAGGAAGTGGCTACACCTTC . . TRBJ1-2 TRBV9
CASSQRRDKNTGELFF TGCGCCAGCAGCCAACGGAGGGACAAGAACACCGGGGAGCTGTTTTTT few . TRBJ2-2 TRBV4-3
CASSLDMNYGYTF TGTGCCAGCAGCTTAGACATGAACTATGGCTACACCTTC . . TRBJ1-2 TRBV7-2
CATTRTGAYYGYTF TGTGCCACTACACGTACTGGGGCGTACTATGGCTACACCTTC . . TRBJ1-2 TRBV9
CAWSSCRGGYTEAFF TGTGCCTGGAGTAGCTGCAGGGGTGGTTACACTGAAGCTTTCTTT few . TRBJ1-1 TRBV30
CASSQVPGQVYNEQFF TGTGCCAGCAGCCAAGTTCCGGGACAGGTGTACAATGAGCAGTTCTTC . TRBD1 TRBJ2-1 TRBV4-2
CWTGTGGFF TGTTGGACCGGGACAGGCGGGTTCTTC . TRBD1 TRBJ2-1 TRBV7-9